The next 27 T cell receptor beta chains were all read from a single sample in a study of cytomegalovirus exposure and HLA in healthy donors. Primers included in the PCR were 60 Vbeta and 13 Jbeta primers. Profiling relied on immunoSEQ multiplex PCR, and the TCRdb table lists in-frame clones only, not all of them. The sample lists 100,000 to 150,000 clones; around 74% were seen once. The sequenced sample consisted of PBMCs. These receptors were taken from a man between 35 and 55 years old in good health and CMV-seropositive.

The genes are TRBV18 and TRBJ2-2; D is uncertain. Between the trimmed V and J ends, which lost 5 bases and 7 bases, there was a span of 14 bases. The CDR3 is made up of 14 amino acids. In germline, CDR1 is KGHSH, CDR2 LQKENI. The CDR3 protein is CASSSWRLLGELFF. In nucleotides, the CDR3 is TGTGCCAGCTCATCGTGGAGATTGCTCGGGGAGCTGTTTTTT.

This clone was recorded once. The chain has TRBV7-8 and TRBJ2-5; a possible D gene is TRBD1 (5 bases). The germline CDR1 and CDR2 sequences are SGHVS and FQNEAQ. CDR3 length equals 16 residues. The V end was cut by 2 bases, the J end by 1 base, with 14 bases between. The DNA of the CDR3 is TGTGCCAGCAGCTTAAGGGGCACAGTCCCCCAAGAGACCCAGTACTTC. Translation gives CASSLRGTVPQETQYF.

This clone was counted once. The chain has TRBV7-8 and TRBJ1-1, with D tentatively TRBD1 (6 bases). Per the germline V gene, CDR1 is SGHVS and CDR2 is FQNEAQ. V lost 5 bases, J lost 5 bases, and 15 bases lay in between. CDR3 size: 14 residues. The CDR3, as DNA: TGTGCCAGCAGCAGAGGACAGCGGGAAACTGAAGCTTTCTTT. Translating it yields CASSRGQRETEAFF.

The chain links TRBV6-5 to TRBJ2-2; D is ambiguous. With 0 bases removed from V and 4 bases from J, the gap between germline ends came to 6 bases. The germline V gene has CDR1 MNHEY and CDR2 SVGAGI. The CDR3 has 14 residues. CDR3 DNA sequence: TGTGCCAGCAGTTACTCGGGCTCCACCGGGGAGCTGTTTTTT. Its translation: CASSYSGSTGELFF.

This chain links TRBV13 with TRBJ2-3; TRBD1 matches at 9 bases. Germline-derived CDR1 and CDR2 are PRHDT and FYEKMQ (reference sequence). CDR3 length: 16 residues. Unmatched junction bases numbered 8, after V lost 5 bases and J lost 2 bases. The CDR3: CASSHRQGEDTDTQYF. The CDR3 DNA reads as TGTGCCAGCAGCCACAGACAGGGGGAGGACACAGATACGCAGTATTTT. The full variable domain, in which reference TRBV13 and TRBJ2-3 provide the parts outside the CDR3, is AAGVIQSPRHLIKEKRETATLKCYPIPRHDTVYWYQQGPGQDPQFLISFYEKMQSDKGSIPDRFSAQQFSDYHSELNMSSLELGDSALYFCASSHRQGEDTDTQYFGPGTRLTVL.

CDR3 sequence reads: CASSPASGGWNEQFF. The CDR3 nucleotides read TGCGCCAGCAGCCCCGCCAGCGGGGGGTGGAATGAGCAGTTCTTC. The genes are TRBV4-1 and TRBJ2-1, with TRBD2 identical over 9 bases. The V gene end was trimmed by 4 bases and the J gene end by 7 bases; junction bases not matched to a gene: 8. The CDR3 covers 15 residues. Germline assignment: CDR1 MGHRA and CDR2 YSYEKL.

The chain has TRBV7-2 and TRBJ1-6; no clear D. CDR3 length equals 15 residues. Germline CDR1 is SGHTA and CDR2 is FQGNSA. The V end lost 4 bases, the J end lost 0 bases, and 7 bases lay between the germline ends. CDR3 bases: TGTGCCAGCAGCTCGGGTAGCTCCTATAATTCACCCCTCCACTTT. This codes for CASSSGSSYNSPLHF.

This rearrangement joins TRBV5-1 to TRBJ2-1; D gene unclear. Germline CDR1 is SGHRS and CDR2 is YFSETQ. V lost 1 base and J lost 9, with 11 bases in between. CDR3 length: 13 residues. Written as DNA, the CDR3 is TGCGCCAGCAGCTTGCCCGCCCAGGCTGAGCAGTTCTTC. It codes for CASSLPAQAEQFF.

This chain uses TRBV28 with TRBJ1-4, with a tentative D call TRBD1 (6 bases). Germline-derived CDR1 and CDR2 are MDHEN and SYDVKM. V was pared by 3 bases and J by 5 bases, with 13 bases between. This CDR3 contains 15 residues. The CDR3 spells CASSLVSGGNEKLFF. CDR3 coding DNA: TGTGCCAGCAGTTTGGTTTCGGGGGGCAATGAAAAACTGTTTTTT.

The rearrangement joins TRBV7-9 to TRBJ2-1; D ambiguous. V gave up 0 bases and J gave up 8 bases, with 14 bases separating them. The germline CDR1 and CDR2 sequences are SEHNR and FQNEAQ (reference sequence). The CDR3 contains 15 residues. CDR3 DNA: TGTGCCAGCAGCTTAGCCGAGGTCCGACGGGATGAGCAGTTCTTC. It translates to CASSLAEVRRDEQFF.

J is TRBJ1-2 and V is TRBV5-1; D may be TRBD1 (5 bases). The germline V gene encodes CDR1 SGHRS and CDR2 YFSETQ. The CDR3 is made up of 15 amino acids. Trimming took off 4 bases at V and 4 bases at J, with 17 bases between the two ends. For the CDR3, the DNA is TGCGCCAGCAGCCCAGGAGGGGACCCATTCTATGGCTACACCTTC. This codes for CASSPGGDPFYGYTF.

J is TRBJ1-4 and V is TRBV19; D may be TRBD1 (5 bases). Germline V gives CDR1 LNHDA, CDR2 SQIVND (reference sequence). This CDR3 has 17 residues. V lost 6 bases to trimming and J lost 10 bases, with 27 bases between them. The CDR3 is CASSLTSVGAGVGKLFF. The DNA of the CDR3 is TGTGCCAGTAGCCTGACCTCTGTTGGGGCGGGAGTCGGAAAACTGTTTTTT.

This chain joins TRBV9 and TRBJ2-3; 10 positions agree with TRBD2. CDR3 size: 17 residues. Germline CDR1 and CDR2: SGDLS and YYNGEE. Trimming removed 2 bases from V and 3 bases from J; junction bases left unmatched: 9. Written as DNA, the CDR3 is TGTGCCAGCAGCGTTGGGCTAGCGGGAGTATCTACAGATACGCAGTATTTT. The encoded protein is CASSVGLAGVSTDTQYF.

This chain connects TRBV11-1 to TRBJ2-1, with D unresolved. The length of the CDR3 is 15 residues. Germline assignment: CDR1 SGHAT and CDR2 FQDESV (reference sequence). Trimming pared 4 bases from V and 6 bases from J, leaving 16 bases between. The CDR3 coding sequence is TGTGCCAGCAGCTGGGCTGTCGGAACCGGCAATGAGCAGTTCTTC. Translation gives CASSWAVGTGNEQFF.

The chain uses TRBV29-1 and TRBJ2-3; 11 bases match TRBD2. In germline, CDR1 is SQVTM, CDR2 ANQGSEA. V gave up 8 bases and J gave up 5 bases; unmatched junction bases: 12. This CDR3 has 15 amino acids. CDR3 sequence reads: CSSFSGGAIGDTQYF. The CDR3 DNA follows: TGCAGCTCCTTTAGCGGGGGGGCCATAGGAGATACGCAGTATTTT.

V and J are TRBV28 and TRBJ2-1, with D perhaps matching TRBD2 (6 bases). CDR3 length equals 14 residues. From germline, CDR1 is MDHEN and CDR2 SYDVKM. V was clipped by 10 bases and J by 1 base, with 14 bases between them. CDR3 nucleotides: TGTGCCACCCGGGGTGGGGGGTCCTACAATGAGCAGTTCTTC. Its protein is CATRGGGSYNEQFF.

This chain connects TRBV10-2 to TRBJ2-7, with 9 bases aligning to TRBD1. The CDR3 covers 17 residues. J lost 1 base, V lost 3 bases, and 10 bases had no gene match. The germline V gene has CDR1 WSHSY and CDR2 SAAADI. This chain's CDR3 is CASSDFLGTGMSYEQYF. DNA of the CDR3: TGCGCCAGCAGTGATTTCCTAGGGACAGGGATGTCCTACGAGCAGTACTTC.

The chain employs TRBV10-3 and TRBJ2-7; D possibly corresponds to TRBD1 (7 bases). CDR3 length: 17 residues. V gave up 8 bases and J gave up 3 bases, with 26 bases separating them. Germline CDR1 and CDR2: ENHRY and SYGVKD. Here the CDR3 DNA reads TGTGCCATCCCCAGGGGGGCCGAAGACGTAACCTACTACGAGCAGTACTTC. This sequence encodes CAIPRGAEDVTYYEQYF.

The chain has TRBV5-1 and TRBJ2-2, with 8 bases fitting TRBD1. The CDR3 length is 14 residues. V was pared by 4 bases and J by 5 bases, with 4 bases of the junction left unmatched. The V gene's germline CDR1 is SGHRS and CDR2 YFSETQ. CDR3 nucleotide sequence: TGCGCCAGCAGCGCGACAGGGGTGACCGGGGAGCTGTTTTTT. It specifies CASSATGVTGELFF.

The rearrangement links TRBV7-2 to TRBJ1-5; D perhaps matches TRBD1 (5 bases). Germline lookup yields CDR1 SGHTA and CDR2 FQGNSA. V lost 1 base and J lost 4, with 11 bases in between. This CDR3 comprises 15 residues. The CDR3 here is CASSLGGDHNQPQHF. The CDR3 DNA reads as TGTGCCAGCAGCTTAGGGGGGGACCATAATCAGCCCCAGCATTTT.

The chain is built from TRBV2 and TRBJ1-5, with 7 bases aligning to TRBD1. Germline V CDR1 and CDR2: SNHLY, FYNNEI. This CDR3 spans 15 amino acids. With 4 bases clipped from V and 7 bases from J, the junction kept 10 bases outside the gene matches. CDR3 in amino acids: CASSGRTTGSQPQHF. The DNA for the CDR3 is TGTGCCAGCAGTGGCCGGACGACAGGGTCCCAGCCCCAGCATTTT.

This chain joins TRBV5-6 and TRBJ1-2; 8 nucleotides line up with TRBD1. From germline, CDR1 is SGHDT and CDR2 YYEEEE. The CDR3 contains 13 residues. The trim removed 3 bases at V and 2 bases at J, leaving 0 bases unmatched. CDR3 in DNA: TGTGCCAGCAGCTGGGACAGGAACTATGGCTACACCTTC. Translation gives CASSWDRNYGYTF. Using reference TRBV5-6 and TRBJ1-2 for the parts outside the CDR3, the full variable domain is DAGVTQSPTHLIKTRGQQVTLRCSPKSGHDTVSWYQQALGQGPQFIFQYYEEEERQRGNFPDRFSGHQFPNYSSELNVNALLLGDSALYLCASSWDRNYGYTFGSGTRLTVV.

This chain joins TRBV7-9 and TRBJ2-2, with D possibly matching TRBD2 (6 bases). Germline-derived CDR1 and CDR2 are SEHNR and FQNEAQ (reference sequence). V was cut by 4 bases and J by 10 bases, with 13 bases left in between. The CDR3 has 13 amino acids. The CDR3 nucleotides read TGTGCCAGCAGCTCGAGGGAGGCTTTGGAGCTGTTTTTT. Protein: CASSSREALELFF.

The chain is built from TRBV5-4 and TRBJ2-1; no definite D call. Germline V gives CDR1 SGHNT, CDR2 YYREEE (reference sequence). The CDR3 contains 13 residues. Deletions cut 4 bases from V and 2 bases from J, with 7 bases between. The CDR3 nucleotides read TGTGCCAGCAGCCCCCCTCCCTACAATGAGCAGTTCTTC. Its translation is CASSPPPYNEQFF. Variable domain in full (rest from reference TRBV5-4 and TRBJ2-1): ETGVTQSPTHLIKTRGQQVTLRCSSQSGHNTVSWYQQALGQGPQFIFQYYREEENGRGNFPPRFSGLQFPNYSSELNVNALELDDSALYLCASSPPPYNEQFFGPGTRLTVL.

The chain is built from TRBV28 and TRBJ1-1, with unresolved D. Deletions cut 3 bases from V and 3 bases from J, with 2 bases between. The V gene's germline CDR1 is MDHEN and CDR2 SYDVKM. There are 11 residues in the CDR3. The CDR3 DNA reads TGTGCCAGCAGTTTCGACACTGAAGCTTTCTTT. It specifies CASSFDTEAFF.

The table lists this clone with a count of one. This chain connects TRBV7-9 to TRBJ1-6; 8 bases are shared with TRBD1. CDR3 length: 14 residues. The V and J ends lost 1 base and 9 bases, in that order; junction bases with no gene match: 2. Per the germline V gene, CDR1 is SEHNR and CDR2 is FQNEAQ (reference sequence). CDR3 sequence (DNA): TGTGCCAGCAGCTTAGGGACAGGGAGTTCACCCCTCCACTTT. Translating it yields CASSLGTGSSPLHF.

The chain recombines TRBV18 with TRBJ2-7, with 9 bases matching TRBD1. This CDR3 has 14 residues. Trimming cost V 2 bases and J 2 bases; bases outside gene matches: 1. The V gene's germline CDR1 is KGHSH and CDR2 LQKENI. The CDR3 coding sequence is TGTGCCAGCTCACCAGGGACAGGGACCTACGAGCAGTACTTC. Translation: CASSPGTGTYEQYF.